This entry lists 30 T cell receptor beta chains sequenced from one sample in a study of molecular identifiers for immune sequencing clone quantification. TCRdb re-analysed the PCR reads in MiXCR, keeping a single row per CDR3 protein. The table lists about 500,000 distinct CDR3 sequences, approximately 25% of them singletons. Sample: naive CD8+ T cells from blood, with Jurkat cell RNA spiked in. As for subset: FACS-sorted CD8+CD4-CCR7+CD45RA+ naive T cells. The receptors were sampled from a human donor in good health. Some libraries in this study had Jurkat cell RNA spiked in.

This clonotype came up a few times. The junction departs from the called germline gene at one end, perhaps through a read error. V gene TRBV27 combines with J gene TRBJ2-7; D may be TRBD2 (6 bases). This CDR3 comprises 15 residues. Germline V gives CDR1 MNHEY, CDR2 SMNVEV (reference sequence). The CDR3 loop is CASSLTGGSSDEQYF. CDR3 bases: TGTGCCAGCAGTTTAACCGGGGGAAGCTCCGACGAGCAGTACTTC.

The chain combines TRBV27 with TRBJ2-2; 11 positions match TRBD2. Germline CDR1 and CDR2: MNHEY and SMNVEV (reference sequence). The J segment lost 9 bases and the V segment lost 4 bases, leaving 13 bases of the junction unmatched. The CDR3 runs to 17 residues. For the CDR3, the DNA is TGTGCCAGCAGTTCAAACACCCCACTAGCGGGAGTATGGGAGCTGTTTTTT. This sequence encodes CASSSNTPLAGVWELFF.

This clonotype was detected only a few times. This chain connects TRBV5-5 to TRBJ2-7; D is ambiguous. Germline CDR1 and CDR2: SGHKS and YYEKEE (reference sequence). The CDR3 covers 13 residues. Trimming pared 2 bases from V and 3 bases from J, leaving 9 bases between. The CDR3 protein is CASSFISLYEQYF. The CDR3 DNA sequence: TGTGCCAGCAGCTTCATAAGCCTCTACGAGCAGTACTTC.

This chain links TRBV6-2 or TRBV6-3 with TRBJ2-3; D is uncertain. Trimming removed 11 bases from V and 4 bases from J, with 22 bases in between. This CDR3 is built from 15 residues. CDR1 MNHEY and CDR2 SVGEGT come from the germline V gene. This chain's CDR3 is CARRQWTQRADTQYF. In DNA form, the CDR3 reads TGTGCCCGCCGCCAATGGACCCAGCGCGCAGATACGCAGTATTTT.

Of note for this clonotype: Because it lacks the conserved phenylalanine or tryptophan at the end, this CDR3 is likely a read error. The chain uses TRBV6-2 or TRBV6-3 and TRBJ1-5; weak D call: TRBD1 (6 bases). V was shortened by 2 bases and J by 7 bases, with 9 bases between the two germline ends. The CDR3 is made up of 13 amino acids. The germline V gene encodes CDR1 MNHEY and CDR2 SVGEGT. Here the CDR3 DNA reads TGTGCCAGCAGTTACGAGGGGGGACAGCCCCAGCATTCT. It encodes CASSYEGGQPQHS.

This clonotype has at least ten counts. The rearrangement uses TRBV20-1 and TRBJ2-3; TRBD1 is a possible D gene (6 bases). Trimming removed 0 bases from V and 2 bases from J, with 18 bases in between. The CDR3 is 17 amino acids. Germline V CDR1 and CDR2: DFQATT, SNEGSKA (reference sequence). CDR3: CSARELGARPDTDTQYF. The CDR3 region has the DNA TGCAGTGCTAGAGAGTTGGGGGCCAGACCCGACACAGATACGCAGTATTTT.

This clonotype was observed a handful of times. The chain employs TRBV7-9 and TRBJ1-2; D perhaps matches TRBD1 (5 bases). V was pared by 3 bases and J by 0 bases, with 11 bases between. This CDR3 is 15 amino acids long. Germline V gene sequence: CDR1 SEHNR, CDR2 FQNEAQ (reference sequence). CDR3 region: CASSFGRDANYGYTF. DNA for the CDR3: TGTGCCAGCAGCTTTGGCAGGGATGCTAACTATGGCTACACCTTC.

The rearrangement uses TRBV11-2 and TRBJ1-2, with 9 bases lining up with TRBD1. The germline V gene encodes CDR1 SGHAT and CDR2 FQNNGV. After removal of 3 bases from V and 7 bases from J, the junction contained 9 bases not matched to a gene. This CDR3 comprises 15 residues. The CDR3 sequence is CASSFPGTGRGGYTF. As DNA, the CDR3 is TGTGCCAGCAGCTTCCCCGGGACAGGGAGGGGTGGCTACACCTTC. Drawing the rest from reference TRBV11-2 and TRBJ1-2, the complete variable domain is EAGVAQSPRYKIIEKRQSVAFWCNPISGHATLYWYQQILGQGPKLLIQFQNNGVVDDSQLPKDRFSAERLKGVDSTLKIQPAKLEDSAVYLCASSFPGTGRGGYTFGSGTRLTVV.

This chain connects TRBV28 to TRBJ2-7; a possible D gene is TRBD2 (7 bases). V lost 8 bases, J lost 3 bases, and 20 bases lay in between. The length of the CDR3 is 15 residues. Germline lookup yields CDR1 MDHEN and CDR2 SYDVKM. In DNA, the CDR3 is TGTGCCAGCGTCCCCGTGGGGGCGGGAGTCTACGAGCAGTACTTC. Amino acids: CASVPVGAGVYEQYF.

This clonotype appeared a few times. The chain links TRBV27 to TRBJ1-6; possible D gene TRBD1, 6 bases. The CDR3 length is 16 residues. V lost 3 bases, J lost 0 bases, and 9 bases lay in between. The V gene's germline CDR1 is MNHEY and CDR2 SMNVEV (reference sequence). For the CDR3, the DNA is TGTGCCAGCAGTTTTGGGGGGCTCTCCTATAATTCACCCCTCCACTTT. Its translation: CASSFGGLSYNSPLHF.

This clonotype was observed a handful of times. The CDR3 is CASSSYLGLAKTQYF. The CDR3 DNA sequence: TGTGCCAGCAGCTCTTACCTCGGACTAGCGAAGACCCAGTACTTC. The chain recombines TRBV7-2 with TRBJ2-5, with 9 bases lining up with TRBD2. Germline values: CDR1 SGHTA, CDR2 FQGNSA. The V gene end was trimmed by 4 bases and the J gene end by 6 bases; junction bases not matched to a gene: 9. The CDR3 spans 15 residues.

This clonotype was seen more than once but under ten times. The genes are TRBV4-3 and TRBJ2-2; D perhaps matches TRBD1 (5 bases). This CDR3 comprises 17 residues. Looked up from germline, CDR1 is LGHNA and CDR2 is YSLEER. Trimming left V 0 bases short and J 1 base short, with 12 bases between. As DNA, the CDR3 is TGCGCCAGCAGCCAAGATAGTAGGGGTTGGAACACCGGGGAGCTGTTTTTT. This translates into CASSQDSRGWNTGELFF.

The J gene is TRBJ1-2, the V gene TRBV6-2 or TRBV6-3, with TRBD1 matching 9 bases. The CDR3 totals 13 residues. Germline V gives CDR1 MNHEY, CDR2 SVGEGT. With 1 base clipped from V and 6 bases from J, the junction kept 0 bases outside the gene matches. The DNA for the CDR3 is TGTGCCAGCAGTTACTGGACAGGGGATGGCTACACCTTC. This sequence encodes CASSYWTGDGYTF.

Ten or more counts support this clonotype. The chain uses TRBV12-3 or TRBV12-4 and TRBJ1-2; D is ambiguous. The length of the CDR3 is 16 residues. V was pared by 4 bases and J by 4 bases, with 19 bases between. CDR3 bases: TGTGCCAGCAGTTCCTCCTGGCGCGGTCCCGCCTATGGCTACACCTTC. Translated, it gives CASSSSWRGPAYGYTF.

For this clonotype: A much larger clone lies a single base off, so this may be a read error. The V and J genes are TRBV6-1 and TRBJ2-7; weak D call: TRBD1 (6 bases). The CDR3 runs to 13 residues. CDR1 is MNHNS, CDR2 SASEGT, per germline. The CDR3 sequence is CASARGLYYEQHF. The CDR3 DNA is TGTGCCAGCGCCAGGGGTCTTTACTACGAGCAGCACTTC.

This clonotype was seen a handful of times. Relative to the germline gene, one junction end is altered; a read error may explain this. V and J are TRBV6-5 and TRBJ2-1, with D possibly being TRBD1 (6 bases). Germline lookup yields CDR1 MNHEY and CDR2 SVGAGI. The CDR3 runs to 16 residues. The CDR3 here is CASSLGRTAGYNGQFF. CDR3 coding DNA: TGTGCCAGCAGTTTAGGCAGGACAGCTGGCTACAATGGGCAGTTCTTC.

This clonotype appeared a few times. This CDR3 reads CASSPEGFGLPEQYF. CDR3 sequence (DNA): TGTGCCAGCAGTCCAGAGGGGTTCGGTCTCCCCGAGCAGTACTTC. This chain uses TRBV6-2 or TRBV6-3 with TRBJ2-7, with D perhaps being TRBD1 or TRBD2 (5 bases each). The germline CDR1 and CDR2 sequences are MNHEY and SVGEGT. Trimming removed 5 bases from V and 6 bases from J, with 20 bases in between. There are 15 residues in the CDR3.

The chain combines TRBV7-9 with TRBJ2-1, with D unclear. The V end lost 1 base, the J end lost 3 bases, and 13 bases lay between the germline ends. The CDR3 is 16 amino acids. Germline CDR1 SEHNR, CDR2 FQNEAQ (reference sequence). The CDR3 coding sequence is TGTGCCAGCAGCTTAGTGTGGGAAACTGACTACAATGAGCAGTTCTTC. The encoded protein is CASSLVWETDYNEQFF.

This clonotype was picked up a small number of times. V usage is TRBV5-1 and J usage is TRBJ1-2; D may be TRBD1 (5 bases). Germline V gene data show CDR1 as SGHRS and CDR2 as YFSETQ. V was cut by 0 bases and J by 3 bases, with 18 bases left in between. This CDR3 comprises 17 residues. The DNA for the CDR3 is TGCGCCAGCAGCTTGGCCGAAGGCGGAGGGGTCTACTATGGCTACACCTTC. Translated: CASSLAEGGGVYYGYTF.

This clonotype was seen more than once but under ten times. The J gene is TRBJ1-5, the V gene TRBV12-3 or TRBV12-4, with TRBD1 matching 7 bases. This CDR3 has 18 amino acids. Trimming removed 6 bases from V and 0 bases from J; junction bases left unmatched: 14. The CDR3 loop reads CASSVNRGVGYSNQPQHF. The CDR3, as DNA: TGTGCCAGCAGCGTAAACAGGGGCGTCGGGTATAGCAATCAGCCCCAGCATTTT.

This chain uses TRBV3-1 with TRBJ1-1, with a tentative D call TRBD1 (5 bases). The germline V and J ends were trimmed by 4 bases and 0 bases, with 18 bases remaining between them. From germline, CDR1 is LGHDT and CDR2 YNNKEL (reference sequence). CDR3 length: 17 amino acids. DNA for the CDR3: TGTGCCAGCAGCCTGGCTGGGACCCTTAAGTTGAACACTGAAGCTTTCTTT. Residues: CASSLAGTLKLNTEAFF.

CDR3 DNA sequence: TGTGCCTCGCGGCCAGAGGGGGCCAACGTCCTGACTTTC. Amino acid sequence: CASRPEGANVLTF. This chain uses TRBV3-2 with TRBJ2-6. TRBV3-2 is tagged as a pseudogene. This CDR3 has 13 amino acids.

This clonotype was detected a few times. The V gene is TRBV19, the J gene TRBJ1-1; D may be TRBD1 (5 bases). There are 13 residues in the CDR3. V was trimmed by 7 bases and J by 4 bases, leaving 13 bases between them. CDR1 is LNHDA and CDR2 is SQIVND in the germline V gene (reference sequence). The CDR3 DNA reads as TGTGCCAGTACGATGACAGAAGGCACTGAAGCTTTCTTT. Translated: CASTMTEGTEAFF.

The rearrangement joins TRBV19 to TRBJ1-5; D may be TRBD1 (5 bases). This CDR3 has 13 residues. Trimming took off 5 bases at V and 3 bases at J, with 8 bases between the two ends. Germline assignment: CDR1 LNHDA and CDR2 SQIVND (reference sequence). The DNA of the CDR3 is TGTGCCAGTAGTTGGGGGAACAATCAGCCCCAGCATTTT. It encodes CASSWGNNQPQHF. The whole variable domain, filled in from reference TRBV19 and TRBJ1-5, reads DGGITQSPKYLFRKEGQNVTLSCEQNLNHDAMYWYRQDPGQGLRLIYYSQIVNDFQKGDIAEGYSVSREKKESFPLTVTSAQKNPTAFYLCASSWGNNQPQHFGDGTRLSIL.

CDR3 nucleotides: TGTGCCAGCAGCTCAGGACTGGACGCGCATCAGCCCCAGCATTTT. It specifies CASSSGLDAHQPQHF. The J gene is TRBJ1-5, the V gene TRBV7-9; D is uncertain. The V end was cut by 4 bases, the J end by 5 bases, with 15 bases between. The CDR3 runs to 15 residues. Looked up from germline, CDR1 is SEHNR and CDR2 is FQNEAQ (reference sequence).

This clonotype has a handful of counts. The chain employs TRBV5-6 and TRBJ1-5; 7 bases fit TRBD1. CDR3 length: 17 amino acids. The junction had 10 bases not matched to a gene; V was cut back by 0 bases and J by 4 bases. CDR1 is SGHDT, CDR2 YYEEEE, per germline. The DNA for the CDR3 is TGTGCCAGCAGCTTGGCGCCCGGGACAGAAGAGAATCAGCCCCAGCATTTT. Translating gives CASSLAPGTEENQPQHF.

As concerns this clonotype: Possible read error: a much larger clone is one base away. The rearrangement joins TRBV14 to TRBJ1-4; no clear D gene. The length of the CDR3 is 16 residues. Trimming left V 4 bases short and J 9 bases short, with 21 bases between. The germline V gene encodes CDR1 SGHDN and CDR2 FVKESK. DNA of the CDR3: TGTGCCAGCAGCCCTCCTTTCAAGGTAGTCGCGAAAAAACTGTTTTTT. Amino acid sequence: CASSPPFKVVAKKLFF.

The sample holds one count of this clonotype. The rearrangement links TRBV5-6 to TRBJ2-7; D is uncertain. The CDR3 spans 16 residues. Germline V gene data show CDR1 as SGHDT and CDR2 as YYEEEE. The V gene lost 0 bases and the J gene lost 3 bases, with 16 bases spanning the gap. CDR3 in amino acids: CASSLAIRDGGYEQYF. The CDR3 coding sequence is TGTGCCAGCAGCTTGGCCATAAGAGACGGCGGCTACGAGCAGTACTTC.

This clonotype was counted only a few times. V usage is TRBV6-2 or TRBV6-3 and J usage is TRBJ2-2, with D maybe TRBD2 (5 bases). Trimming took 8 bases from V and 7 from J, leaving 11 bases between them. This CDR3 spans 12 amino acids. CDR1 MNHEY and CDR2 SVGEGT come from the germline V gene. The CDR3 protein is CASSRVYGELFF. CDR3 coding DNA: TGTGCCAGCTCGCGGGTTTACGGGGAGCTGTTTTTT.

A word on this clonotype: A much more abundant neighbour one base away suggests this may be a read error. In nucleotides, the CDR3 is TGTGCCAGCGGCTGGGACGCCGGGATTGGGGGGCTGTTTTTT. Encoded protein: CASGWDAGIGGLFF. The chain carries TRBV7-2 and TRBJ2-2; D may be TRBD1 or TRBD2 (5 bases each). Germline CDR1 reads SGHTA; CDR2 reads FQGNSA. The CDR3 covers 14 residues.